The 30 T cell receptor beta chains below were found in one sample sequenced in a study of blood T cell repertoires in COVID-19. This table comes from immunoSEQ multiplex PCR, and its TCRdb copy is limited to in-frame clones, with some not included. This table holds 140,000 or so clones, more than 75% found once. The sample taken for sequencing was peripheral blood. All receptors derive from a human donor in a cohort sampled during active COVID-19.

J is TRBJ2-7 and V is TRBV28, with TRBD2 matching 10 bases. This CDR3 spans 15 amino acids. The J segment lost 1 base and the V segment lost 5 bases, leaving 5 bases of the junction unmatched. CDR1 MDHEN and CDR2 SYDVKM come from the germline V gene. The CDR3 DNA is TGTGCCAGCAGTCCATCTAGCGGGAGATCCTACGAGCAGTACTTC. Translating it yields CASSPSSGRSYEQYF.

The V gene is TRBV29-1, the J gene TRBJ2-2; weak D call: TRBD2 (5 bases). Trimming left V 2 bases short and J 3 bases short, with 13 bases between. Germline CDR1 and CDR2: SQVTM and ANQGSEA. This CDR3 contains 15 residues. CDR3 loop: CSVERTGLYTGELFF. DNA of the CDR3: TGCAGCGTTGAACGTACGGGGTTATACACCGGGGAGCTGTTTTTT.

The rearrangement uses TRBV29-1 and TRBJ2-7, with TRBD1 matching 8 bases. The CDR3 consists of 14 residues. Trimming removed 3 bases from V and 6 bases from J; junction bases left unmatched: 10. Germline V gene sequence: CDR1 SQVTM, CDR2 ANQGSEA. The CDR3 loop is CSVDTGGDASEQYF. CDR3 DNA sequence: TGCAGCGTTGACACAGGGGGTGATGCCTCCGAGCAGTACTTC.

The chain is built from TRBV6-5 and TRBJ2-1; TRBD2 might be the D (5 bases). Germline V CDR1 and CDR2: MNHEY, SVGAGI. This CDR3 has 14 amino acids. The ends were cut back, 7 bases at V and 2 bases at J, with 12 bases in the middle. CDR3 in DNA: TGTGCCAGCACGGACCGGGGTACCTACAATGAGCAGTTCTTC. Its protein product is CASTDRGTYNEQFF.

The rearrangement links TRBV3-1 (or the pseudogene TRBV3-2) to TRBJ2-1; D is ambiguous. CDR1 is LGHDT, CDR2 YNNKEL, per germline (reference sequence). The CDR3 loop spans 13 amino acids. Trimming removed 4 bases from V and 6 bases from J, with 10 bases in between. The CDR3 reads CASSRARGNEQFF. In DNA, the CDR3 is TGTGCCAGCAGCCGTGCCCGAGGCAATGAGCAGTTCTTC.

The rearrangement uses TRBV18 and TRBJ2-1; TRBD2 matches 16 bases. The trim removed 4 bases at V and 1 base at J, leaving 7 bases unmatched. The CDR3 is 19 amino acids. CDR1 and CDR2 (germline): KGHSH, LQKENI. The chain's CDR3 is CASSLGTSGRAGSYNEQFF. CDR3 DNA sequence: TGTGCCAGCTCACTCGGGACTAGCGGGAGGGCCGGGTCCTACAATGAGCAGTTCTTC.

The chain joins TRBV5-5 to TRBJ1-6; 12 bases fit TRBD1. J lost 7 bases, V lost 0 bases, and 5 bases had no gene match. The V gene's germline CDR1 is SGHKS and CDR2 YYEKEE (reference sequence). This CDR3 contains 17 residues. The CDR3 nucleotides read TGTGCCAGCAGCTTGGCGGGACAGGGGGCAGGCAATTCACCCCTCCACTTT. It encodes CASSLAGQGAGNSPLHF. Full variable domain (missing parts from reference TRBV5-5 and TRBJ1-6): DAGVTQSPTHLIKTRGQQVTLRCSPISGHKSVSWYQQVLGQGPQFIFQYYEKEERGRGNFPDRFSARQFPNYSSELNVNALLLGDSALYLCASSLAGQGAGNSPLHFGNGTRLTVT.

The rearrangement joins TRBV2 to TRBJ2-7; 8 nucleotides line up with TRBD2. Germline CDR1 is SNHLY and CDR2 is FYNNEI. The CDR3 is made up of 15 amino acids. Trimming removed 2 bases from V and 4 bases from J; junction bases left unmatched: 7. The CDR3 DNA is TGTGCCAGCAGTGAAACCGGGAGGGCCATATACGAGCAGTACTTC. Translated: CASSETGRAIYEQYF.

The chain uses TRBV7-8 and TRBJ2-3, with 8 bases that match TRBD2. This CDR3 spans 19 amino acids. Germline trimming cut 0 bases from V and 5 bases from J; bases unmatched to any gene: 16. Germline assignment: CDR1 SGHVS and CDR2 FQNEAQ. The CDR3 region is CASSLARRTQREKEDTQYF. The CDR3 DNA reads TGTGCCAGCAGCTTAGCCAGGAGGACGCAGCGGGAGAAAGAAGATACGCAGTATTTT.

This clone is labeled medium-sized. V usage is TRBV7-9 and J usage is TRBJ1-1; weak D call: TRBD1 (5 bases). The length of the CDR3 is 13 residues. V gave up 5 bases and J gave up 4 bases, with 11 bases separating them. Per germline, CDR1 SEHNR and CDR2 FQNEAQ (reference sequence). CDR3 coding DNA: TGTGCCAGCAGCCGGGGGGTTAGCACTGAAGCTTTCTTT. Encoded protein: CASSRGVSTEAFF.

J is TRBJ2-7 and V is TRBV5-1; 9 bases fit TRBD1. Germline values: CDR1 SGHRS, CDR2 YFSETQ. This CDR3 has 16 residues. J gave up 2 bases and V 0 bases, and 6 bases lay outside the gene matches. CDR3 nucleotide sequence: TGCGCCAGCAGCTTGGGGGCCGGGACAGGGACCTACGAGCAGTACTTC. Its translation: CASSLGAGTGTYEQYF. The full variable domain, in which reference TRBV5-1 and TRBJ2-7 provide the parts outside the CDR3, is KAGVTQTPRYLIKTRGQQVTLSCSPISGHRSVSWYQQTPGQGLQFLFEYFSETQRNKGNFPGRFSGRQFSNSRSEMNVSTLELGDSALYLCASSLGAGTGTYEQYFGPGTRLTVT.

As to this clone: This CDR3 is also generated by other DNA sequences in the sample. This chain links TRBV5-1 with TRBJ1-2; D may be TRBD1 (5 bases). V was pared by 0 bases and J by 3 bases, with 9 bases between. Germline assignment: CDR1 SGHRS and CDR2 YFSETQ. The CDR3 spans 14 residues. This chain's CDR3 is CASSLDPGDYGYTF. The CDR3, as DNA: TGCGCCAGCAGCTTGGATCCGGGGGACTATGGCTACACCTTC. Filled out from reference TRBV5-1 and TRBJ1-2, the complete variable domain reads KAGVTQTPRYLIKTRGQQVTLSCSPISGHRSVSWYQQTPGQGLQFLFEYFSETQRNKGNFPGRFSGRQFSNSRSEMNVSTLELGDSALYLCASSLDPGDYGYTFGSGTRLTVV.

The V gene is TRBV10-3, the J gene TRBJ2-3, with D possibly being TRBD2 (5 bases). The V and J ends lost 2 bases and 2 bases respectively, with 8 bases between them. CDR3 size: 14 residues. Germline V gene lookup returns CDR1 ENHRY and CDR2 SYGVKD. Written as DNA, the CDR3 is TGTGCCATCAGTGAGGCGGGTTTCACAGATACGCAGTATTTT. It is translated as CAISEAGFTDTQYF.

V usage is TRBV28 and J usage is TRBJ2-5, with 11 positions matching TRBD2. J lost 2 bases, V lost 2 bases, and 7 bases had no gene match. This CDR3 has 17 amino acids. Germline lookup yields CDR1 MDHEN and CDR2 SYDVKM. The CDR3 reads CASSLGLAGGMQETQYF. In DNA, the CDR3 is TGTGCCAGCAGTTTAGGACTAGCGGGCGGGATGCAAGAGACCCAGTACTTC.

The V call is TRBV27, the J call TRBJ2-7; 12 positions agree with TRBD1. J gave up 5 bases and V 3 bases, and 5 bases lay outside the gene matches. The germline V gene encodes CDR1 MNHEY and CDR2 SMNVEV (reference sequence). This CDR3 spans 15 amino acids. CDR3: CASSFWGQGAHEQYF. CDR3 DNA: TGTGCCAGCAGTTTTTGGGGACAGGGGGCCCACGAGCAGTACTTC.

This rearrangement joins TRBV3-1 (or the pseudogene TRBV3-2) to TRBJ2-1; TRBD2 is a possible D gene (6 bases). V was shortened by 3 bases and J by 7 bases, with 19 bases between the two germline ends. Germline V lookup: CDR1 LGHDT, CDR2 YNNKEL (reference sequence). The CDR3 is made up of 16 amino acids. For the CDR3, the DNA is TGTGCCAGCAGCCATATATCCGGGAGTCTATGGAATGAGCAGTTCTTC. The encoded protein is CASSHISGSLWNEQFF.

The J gene is TRBJ2-5, the V gene TRBV7-6; 7 bases match TRBD2. Germline CDR1 reads SGHVS; CDR2 reads FNYEAQ. Trimming cost V 4 bases and J 2 bases; bases outside gene matches: 10. CDR3 length: 16 residues. The CDR3: CASSSRAAGGQETQYF. The CDR3 DNA follows: TGTGCCAGCAGCTCCCGGGCCGCCGGGGGGCAAGAGACCCAGTACTTC.

V is TRBV6-5 and J is TRBJ1-2, with D hard to call. The CDR3 extends over 15 amino acids. Germline CDR1 and CDR2: MNHEY and SVGAGI. V lost 2 bases and J lost 2, with 12 bases in between. The CDR3 DNA reads TGTGCCAGCAGTTACACGGTAACAGACAACTATGGCTACACCTTC. Its translation: CASSYTVTDNYGYTF.

This clone appeared a single time. The V gene is TRBV6-5, the J gene TRBJ1-3; D unresolved. CDR1 is MNHEY and CDR2 is SVGAGI in the germline V gene. The CDR3 sequence is 14 residues long. V lost 6 bases and J 0 bases, leaving 9 bases between the germline ends. The CDR3 region has the DNA TGTGCCAGCAGAAGAGGATTCTCTGGAAACACCATATATTTT. Translated, it gives CASRRGFSGNTIYF.

The chain joins TRBV4-1 to TRBJ1-1; 9 bases are shared with TRBD1. The J segment lost 5 bases and the V segment lost 0 bases, leaving 16 bases of the junction unmatched. In germline, CDR1 is MGHRA, CDR2 YSYEKL. CDR3 length: 19 amino acids. The CDR3 DNA follows: TGCGCCAGCAGCCAAGATTGGGGTGCCTCCGGGACAGGGCGAACTGAAGCTTTCTTT. This codes for CASSQDWGASGTGRTEAFF.

The chain joins TRBV7-9 to TRBJ1-2, with no clear D. The CDR3 length is 14 residues. Between the trimmed V and J ends, which lost 4 bases and 4 bases, there was a span of 13 bases. CDR1 and CDR2 (germline): SEHNR, FQNEAQ (reference sequence). The CDR3 here is CASSSPQVLYGYTF. The CDR3 region has the DNA TGTGCCAGCAGCTCCCCCCAGGTCCTCTATGGCTACACCTTC. Full variable domain (rest looked up from reference TRBV7-9 and TRBJ1-2): DTGVSQNPRHKITKRGQNVTFRCDPISEHNRLYWYRQTLGQGPEFLTYFQNEAQLEKSRLLSDRFSAERPKGSFSTLEIQRTEQGDSAMYLCASSSPQVLYGYTFGSGTRLTVV.

Concerning this clone itself: The sample holds other DNA sequences that translate to the same CDR3. The chain joins TRBV21-1 to TRBJ1-2; the table's D gene call, TRBD1, was not cross checked with the DNA. TRBV21-1 is termed a pseudogene. The CDR3 runs 13 residues. As DNA, the CDR3 is TGTGCCAGCAGCAAAACAGGGGGCTATGGCTACACCTTC. Its translation is CASSKTGGYGYTF.

This chain links TRBV10-3 with TRBJ2-3; maybe TRBD1 (5 bases). Germline CDR1 ENHRY, CDR2 SYGVKD. Trimming cost V 8 bases and J 2 bases, with 11 bases left between them. The CDR3 sequence is 13 residues long. The CDR3 loop is CAIGAVNTDTQYF. As DNA, the CDR3 is TGTGCCATCGGGGCAGTAAACACAGATACGCAGTATTTT.

The chain is built from TRBV6-5 and TRBJ2-5, with 8 bases fitting TRBD1. The V gene end was trimmed by 7 bases and the J gene end by 2 bases; junction bases not matched to a gene: 9. Per the germline V gene, CDR1 is MNHEY and CDR2 is SVGAGI. This CDR3 comprises 15 residues. CDR3 in DNA: TGTGCCAGCACCCCCCCCCGGGACAGGCAAGAGACCCAGTACTTC. Residues: CASTPPRDRQETQYF.

The chain couples TRBV2 to TRBJ2-1; 10 nucleotides line up with TRBD2. The CDR3 contains 15 residues. Trimming cost V 6 bases and J 3 bases; bases outside gene matches: 5. Looked up from germline, CDR1 is SNHLY and CDR2 is FYNNEI. This CDR3 reads CASRLASGGYNEQFF. DNA of the CDR3: TGTGCCAGCAGACTAGCTAGCGGGGGCTACAATGAGCAGTTCTTC.

The rearrangement links TRBV28 to TRBJ1-1; D uncertain. CDR1 and CDR2 from the germline V gene are MDHEN and SYDVKM. This CDR3 spans 11 amino acids. Trimming removed 7 bases at V and 2 bases at J, with 5 bases between. CDR3 in DNA: TGTGCCAGCACCACTAACACTGAAGCTTTCTTT. Its protein is CASTTNTEAFF.

The V gene is TRBV12-3 or TRBV12-4, the J gene TRBJ2-7; D is perhaps TRBD1 (6 bases). V lost 2 bases and J lost 5, with 10 bases in between. The CDR3 has 13 amino acids. CDR3 amino acids: CASSLQGWNEQYF. For the CDR3, the DNA is TGTGCCAGCAGTTTACAGGGGTGGAACGAGCAGTACTTC.

V gene TRBV2 combines with J gene TRBJ2-2; D possibly corresponds to TRBD2 (6 bases). The CDR3 loop spans 13 amino acids. V was cut by 10 bases and J by 7 bases, with 16 bases left in between. Looked up from germline, CDR1 is SNHLY and CDR2 is FYNNEI. CDR3 coding DNA: TGTGCCACGTCGGGGGAACTCTTCGGGGAGCTGTTTTTT. It specifies CATSGELFGELFF.

This sequence joins TRBV6-1 and TRBJ1-5; a weak D match, TRBD1 (6 bases). CDR1 is MNHNS, CDR2 SASEGT, per germline. The CDR3 is made up of 16 amino acids. Trimming removed 3 bases at V and 4 bases at J, with 16 bases between. The CDR3 sequence is CASSDRGGGYNQPQHF. CDR3 nucleotides: TGTGCCAGCAGTGACCGAGGGGGGGGCTATAATCAGCCCCAGCATTTT.

V and J are TRBV3-1 (or the pseudogene TRBV3-2) and TRBJ2-1, with D possibly being TRBD2 (7 bases). Germline V gene lookup returns CDR1 LGHDT and CDR2 YNNKEL (reference sequence). This CDR3 is built from 12 residues. Deletions cut 8 bases from V and 6 bases from J, with 11 bases between. The CDR3: CASGGGGNEQFF. CDR3 nucleotides: TGTGCCAGCGGGGGCGGGGGCAATGAGCAGTTCTTC.